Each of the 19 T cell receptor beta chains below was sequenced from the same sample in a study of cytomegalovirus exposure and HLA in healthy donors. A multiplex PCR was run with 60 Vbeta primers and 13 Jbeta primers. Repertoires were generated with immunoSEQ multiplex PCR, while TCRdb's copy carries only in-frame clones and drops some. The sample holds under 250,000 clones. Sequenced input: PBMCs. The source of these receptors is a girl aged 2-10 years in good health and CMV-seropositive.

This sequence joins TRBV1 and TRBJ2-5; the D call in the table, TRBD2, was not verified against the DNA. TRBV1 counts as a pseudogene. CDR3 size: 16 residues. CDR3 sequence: CTSSQDQRSGQETQYF. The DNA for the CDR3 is TGCACCAGCAGCCAAGATCAAAGGAGCGGCCAAGAGACCCAGTACTTC.

This CDR3 reads CASSSTANEKLFF. CDR3 in DNA: TGCGCCAGCAGTTCGACAGCAAATGAAAAACTGTTTTTT. V is TRBV10-1 and J is TRBJ1-4; TRBD1 might be the D (5 bases). The CDR3 covers 13 residues. V was pared by 5 bases and J by 5 bases, with 9 bases between. CDR1 is WNHNN and CDR2 is SYGVQD in the germline V gene (reference sequence).

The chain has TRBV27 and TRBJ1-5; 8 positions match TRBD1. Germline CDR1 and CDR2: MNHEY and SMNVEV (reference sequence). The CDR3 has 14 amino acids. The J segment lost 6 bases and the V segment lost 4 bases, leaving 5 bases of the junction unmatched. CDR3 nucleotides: TGTGCCAGCAGTTCGACAGGGGAATTTCAGCCCCAGCATTTT. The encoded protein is CASSSTGEFQPQHF.

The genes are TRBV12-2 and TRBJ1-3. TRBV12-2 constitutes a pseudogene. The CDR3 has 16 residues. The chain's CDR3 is CASRLALLGGGNTIYF. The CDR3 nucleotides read TGTGCAAGTCGCTTAGCCCTTTTGGGAGGTGGAAACACCATATATTTT.

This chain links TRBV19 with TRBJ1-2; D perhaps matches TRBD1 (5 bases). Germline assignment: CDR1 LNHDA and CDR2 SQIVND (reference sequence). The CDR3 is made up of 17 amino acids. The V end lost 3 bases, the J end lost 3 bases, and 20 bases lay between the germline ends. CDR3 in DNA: TGTGCCAGTAGTATCCAACCCCGCTTGGGGGAGGACTATGGCTACACCTTC. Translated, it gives CASSIQPRLGEDYGYTF.

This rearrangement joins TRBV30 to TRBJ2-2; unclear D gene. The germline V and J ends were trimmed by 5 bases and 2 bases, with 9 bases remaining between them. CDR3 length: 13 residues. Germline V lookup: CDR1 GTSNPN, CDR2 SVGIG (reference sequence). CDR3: CAWDGVNTGELFF. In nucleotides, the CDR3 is TGTGCCTGGGACGGAGTTAACACCGGGGAGCTGTTTTTT.

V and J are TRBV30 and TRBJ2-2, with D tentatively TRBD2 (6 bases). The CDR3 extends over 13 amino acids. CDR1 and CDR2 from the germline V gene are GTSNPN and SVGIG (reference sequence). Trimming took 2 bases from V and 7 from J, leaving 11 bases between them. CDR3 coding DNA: TGTGCCTGGAGTCCGGAGGGCAACGGGGAGCTGTTTTTT. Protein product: CAWSPEGNGELFF.

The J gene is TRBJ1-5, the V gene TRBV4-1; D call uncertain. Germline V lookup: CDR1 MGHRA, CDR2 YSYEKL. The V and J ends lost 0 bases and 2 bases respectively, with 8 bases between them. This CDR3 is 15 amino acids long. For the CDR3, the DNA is TGCGCCAGCAGCCAAGATGGGCTGGGCAATCAGCCCCAGCATTTT. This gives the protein CASSQDGLGNQPQHF.

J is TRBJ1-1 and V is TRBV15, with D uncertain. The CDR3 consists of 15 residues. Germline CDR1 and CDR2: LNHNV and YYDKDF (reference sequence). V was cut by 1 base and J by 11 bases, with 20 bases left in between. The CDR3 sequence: CATSRGPVEGRGAFF. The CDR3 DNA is TGTGCCACCAGCAGAGGCCCCGTCGAGGGCCGAGGGGCTTTCTTT.

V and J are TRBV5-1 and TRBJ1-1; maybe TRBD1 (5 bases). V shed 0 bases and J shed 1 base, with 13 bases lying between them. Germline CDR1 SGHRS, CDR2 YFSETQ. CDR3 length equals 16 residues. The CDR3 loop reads CASSLGAGMGNTEAFF. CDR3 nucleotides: TGCGCCAGCAGCTTGGGGGCAGGGATGGGGAACACTGAAGCTTTCTTT.

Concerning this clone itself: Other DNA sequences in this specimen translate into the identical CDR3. The chain's CDR3 is CASSRGLQETQYF. DNA for the CDR3: TGCGCCAGCAGCCGAGGGTTGCAAGAGACCCAGTACTTC. The gene calls are TRBV4-1 and TRBJ2-5; D possibly corresponds to TRBD2 (5 bases). Trimming pared 4 bases from V and 2 bases from J, leaving 8 bases between. Germline CDR1 MGHRA, CDR2 YSYEKL. The CDR3 extends over 13 amino acids.

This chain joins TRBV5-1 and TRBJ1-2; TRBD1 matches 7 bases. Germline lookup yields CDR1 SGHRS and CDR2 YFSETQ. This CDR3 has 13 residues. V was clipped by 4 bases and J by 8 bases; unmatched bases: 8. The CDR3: CASSLNGQAGYTF. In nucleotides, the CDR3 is TGCGCCAGCAGCCTGAATGGACAGGCGGGCTACACCTTC.

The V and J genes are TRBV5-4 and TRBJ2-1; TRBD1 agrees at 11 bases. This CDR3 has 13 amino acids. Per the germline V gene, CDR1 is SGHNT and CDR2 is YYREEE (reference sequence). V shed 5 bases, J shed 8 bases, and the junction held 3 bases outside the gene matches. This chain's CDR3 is CASSRGQGDEQFF. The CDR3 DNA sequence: TGTGCCAGCAGTCGGGGACAGGGGGATGAGCAGTTCTTC.

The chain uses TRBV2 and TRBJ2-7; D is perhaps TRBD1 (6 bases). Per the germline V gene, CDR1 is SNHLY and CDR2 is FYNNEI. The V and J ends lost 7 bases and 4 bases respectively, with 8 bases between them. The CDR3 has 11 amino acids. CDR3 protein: CASNTGYEQYF. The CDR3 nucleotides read TGTGCCAGCAATACAGGGTACGAGCAGTACTTC.

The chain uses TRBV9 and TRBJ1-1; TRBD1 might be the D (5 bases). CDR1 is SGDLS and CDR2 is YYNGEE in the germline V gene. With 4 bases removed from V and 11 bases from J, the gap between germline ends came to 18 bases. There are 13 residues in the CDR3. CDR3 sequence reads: CASSPTLGGDAFF. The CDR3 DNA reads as TGTGCCAGCAGCCCGACCCTCGGAGGGGACGCTTTCTTT.

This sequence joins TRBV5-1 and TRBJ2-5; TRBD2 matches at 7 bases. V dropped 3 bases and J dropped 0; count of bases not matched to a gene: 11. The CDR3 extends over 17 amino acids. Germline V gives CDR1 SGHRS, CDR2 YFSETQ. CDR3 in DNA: TGCGCCAGCAGCTCTACGGGGGGACGGCGGTACCAAGAGACCCAGTACTTC. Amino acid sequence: CASSSTGGRRYQETQYF.

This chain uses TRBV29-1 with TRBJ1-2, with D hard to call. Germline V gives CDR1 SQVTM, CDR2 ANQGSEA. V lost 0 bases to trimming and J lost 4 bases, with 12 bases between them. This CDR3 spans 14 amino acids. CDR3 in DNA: TGCAGCGTTGAAGATCTTGCGGGAGCCTATGGCTACACCTTC. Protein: CSVEDLAGAYGYTF.

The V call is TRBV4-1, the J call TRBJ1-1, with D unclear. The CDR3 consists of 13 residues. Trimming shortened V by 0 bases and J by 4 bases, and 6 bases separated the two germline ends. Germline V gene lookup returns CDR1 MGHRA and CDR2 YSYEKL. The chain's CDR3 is CASSQDSRTEAFF. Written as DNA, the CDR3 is TGCGCCAGCAGCCAAGACAGTCGCACTGAAGCTTTCTTT.

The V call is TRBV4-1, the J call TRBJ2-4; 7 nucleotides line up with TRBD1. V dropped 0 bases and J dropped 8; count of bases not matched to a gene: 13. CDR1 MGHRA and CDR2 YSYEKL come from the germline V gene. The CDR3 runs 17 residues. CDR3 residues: CASSQETVVRGLDIQYF. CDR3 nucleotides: TGCGCCAGCAGCCAAGAGACGGTTGTCAGGGGGTTGGACATTCAGTACTTC.